A single sample gave rise to the 9 T cell receptor beta chains below, sequenced in a study of control samples from healthy donors and cancer patients. Method: immunoSEQ multiplex PCR; TCRdb's copy keeps in-frame clones and lacks some. This sample has roughly 100,000 clones, with approximately 90% found just once. Sequenced sample: blood. These receptors originate from a man between 25 and 39 years old in good health.

This clone was recorded a few times. The chain carries TRBV19 and TRBJ1-5; D possibly corresponds to TRBD1 (5 bases). The V end was cut by 8 bases, the J end by 0 bases, with 14 bases between. Germline CDR1 LNHDA, CDR2 SQIVND (reference sequence). CDR3 length: 15 residues. DNA of the CDR3: TGTGCCAGTGATCTGGGGGGTTATAGCAATCAGCCCCAGCATTTT. This codes for CASDLGGYSNQPQHF.

This chain links TRBV27 with TRBJ2-7; tentative D call: TRBD2 (6 bases). V shed 3 bases and J shed 1 base, with 7 bases lying between them. CDR3 length equals 13 residues. Germline CDR1 is MNHEY and CDR2 is SMNVEV (reference sequence). The CDR3 DNA reads TGTGCCAGCAGTTTCGGGGGATCCTACGAGCAGTACTTC. Protein product: CASSFGGSYEQYF.

The chain carries TRBV5-1 and TRBJ1-1; 7 positions match TRBD1. The germline CDR1 and CDR2 sequences are SGHRS and YFSETQ. V was clipped by 3 bases and J by 1 base; unmatched bases: 3. The CDR3 is 14 amino acids. CDR3 sequence reads: CASSSTGTNTEAFF. DNA for the CDR3: TGCGCCAGCAGCTCGACAGGGACGAACACTGAAGCTTTCTTT. Full variable domain (remainder filled in from reference TRBV5-1 and TRBJ1-1): KAGVTQTPRYLIKTRGQQVTLSCSPISGHRSVSWYQQTPGQGLQFLFEYFSETQRNKGNFPGRFSGRQFSNSRSEMNVSTLELGDSALYLCASSSTGTNTEAFFGQGTRLTVV.

The gene calls are TRBV7-9 and TRBJ1-2, with TRBD1 identical over 10 bases. V lost 5 bases, J lost 8 bases, and 8 bases stayed unmatched. The CDR3 runs 14 residues. CDR1 SEHNR and CDR2 FQNEAQ come from the germline V gene (reference sequence). This CDR3 reads CASSTDRGRWGYTF. In DNA, the CDR3 is TGTGCCAGCAGCACCGACAGGGGGCGTTGGGGCTACACCTTC.

The chain combines TRBV6-6 with TRBJ2-7; no reliable D call. This CDR3 comprises 15 residues. The V gene lost 0 bases and the J gene lost 4 bases, with 13 bases spanning the gap. The germline CDR1 and CDR2 sequences are MNHNY and SVGAGI (reference sequence). Here the CDR3 DNA reads TGTGCCAGCAGTTACTCTCGGGCCGCGAGGTACGAGCAGTACTTC. This translates into CASSYSRAARYEQYF.

In this sample, this clone turned up a few times. The chain combines TRBV4-2 with TRBJ1-5, with TRBD1 identical over 8 bases. J gave up 7 bases and V 1 base, and 6 bases lay outside the gene matches. CDR1 and CDR2 (germline): LGHNA, YNFKEQ. CDR3 length: 15 residues. Here the CDR3 reads CASSQVGTGQQPQHF. The CDR3 bases are TGTGCCAGCAGCCAAGTAGGGACAGGCCAACAGCCCCAGCATTTT.

This chain uses TRBV3-1 (or the pseudogene TRBV3-2) with TRBJ1-4, with TRBD1 matching over 9 bases. The ends lost 4 bases at V and 5 bases at J; junction bases unmatched: 8. This CDR3 spans 16 amino acids. CDR1 is LGHDT and CDR2 is YNNKEL in the germline V gene (reference sequence). The CDR3 loop reads CASSPSTGGGNEKLFF. The CDR3 DNA follows: TGTGCCAGCAGCCCCTCTACAGGGGGCGGGAATGAAAAACTGTTTTTT.

V is TRBV27 and J is TRBJ2-1; no clear D gene. The ends were cut back, 7 bases at V and 9 bases at J, with 10 bases in the middle. Per germline, CDR1 MNHEY and CDR2 SMNVEV (reference sequence). This CDR3 contains 11 residues. The CDR3 reads CASTLGSEQFF. Written as DNA, the CDR3 is TGTGCCAGCACCTTGGGTAGTGAGCAGTTCTTC.

The chain couples TRBV5-5 to TRBJ2-7; 10 nucleotides line up with TRBD1. Trimming cost V 4 bases and J 4 bases; bases outside gene matches: 8. The V gene's germline CDR1 is SGHKS and CDR2 YYEKEE (reference sequence). The CDR3 runs 15 residues. This chain's CDR3 is CASSARDRGFYEQYF. The CDR3 coding sequence is TGTGCCAGCAGCGCCCGGGACAGGGGTTTTTACGAGCAGTACTTC.